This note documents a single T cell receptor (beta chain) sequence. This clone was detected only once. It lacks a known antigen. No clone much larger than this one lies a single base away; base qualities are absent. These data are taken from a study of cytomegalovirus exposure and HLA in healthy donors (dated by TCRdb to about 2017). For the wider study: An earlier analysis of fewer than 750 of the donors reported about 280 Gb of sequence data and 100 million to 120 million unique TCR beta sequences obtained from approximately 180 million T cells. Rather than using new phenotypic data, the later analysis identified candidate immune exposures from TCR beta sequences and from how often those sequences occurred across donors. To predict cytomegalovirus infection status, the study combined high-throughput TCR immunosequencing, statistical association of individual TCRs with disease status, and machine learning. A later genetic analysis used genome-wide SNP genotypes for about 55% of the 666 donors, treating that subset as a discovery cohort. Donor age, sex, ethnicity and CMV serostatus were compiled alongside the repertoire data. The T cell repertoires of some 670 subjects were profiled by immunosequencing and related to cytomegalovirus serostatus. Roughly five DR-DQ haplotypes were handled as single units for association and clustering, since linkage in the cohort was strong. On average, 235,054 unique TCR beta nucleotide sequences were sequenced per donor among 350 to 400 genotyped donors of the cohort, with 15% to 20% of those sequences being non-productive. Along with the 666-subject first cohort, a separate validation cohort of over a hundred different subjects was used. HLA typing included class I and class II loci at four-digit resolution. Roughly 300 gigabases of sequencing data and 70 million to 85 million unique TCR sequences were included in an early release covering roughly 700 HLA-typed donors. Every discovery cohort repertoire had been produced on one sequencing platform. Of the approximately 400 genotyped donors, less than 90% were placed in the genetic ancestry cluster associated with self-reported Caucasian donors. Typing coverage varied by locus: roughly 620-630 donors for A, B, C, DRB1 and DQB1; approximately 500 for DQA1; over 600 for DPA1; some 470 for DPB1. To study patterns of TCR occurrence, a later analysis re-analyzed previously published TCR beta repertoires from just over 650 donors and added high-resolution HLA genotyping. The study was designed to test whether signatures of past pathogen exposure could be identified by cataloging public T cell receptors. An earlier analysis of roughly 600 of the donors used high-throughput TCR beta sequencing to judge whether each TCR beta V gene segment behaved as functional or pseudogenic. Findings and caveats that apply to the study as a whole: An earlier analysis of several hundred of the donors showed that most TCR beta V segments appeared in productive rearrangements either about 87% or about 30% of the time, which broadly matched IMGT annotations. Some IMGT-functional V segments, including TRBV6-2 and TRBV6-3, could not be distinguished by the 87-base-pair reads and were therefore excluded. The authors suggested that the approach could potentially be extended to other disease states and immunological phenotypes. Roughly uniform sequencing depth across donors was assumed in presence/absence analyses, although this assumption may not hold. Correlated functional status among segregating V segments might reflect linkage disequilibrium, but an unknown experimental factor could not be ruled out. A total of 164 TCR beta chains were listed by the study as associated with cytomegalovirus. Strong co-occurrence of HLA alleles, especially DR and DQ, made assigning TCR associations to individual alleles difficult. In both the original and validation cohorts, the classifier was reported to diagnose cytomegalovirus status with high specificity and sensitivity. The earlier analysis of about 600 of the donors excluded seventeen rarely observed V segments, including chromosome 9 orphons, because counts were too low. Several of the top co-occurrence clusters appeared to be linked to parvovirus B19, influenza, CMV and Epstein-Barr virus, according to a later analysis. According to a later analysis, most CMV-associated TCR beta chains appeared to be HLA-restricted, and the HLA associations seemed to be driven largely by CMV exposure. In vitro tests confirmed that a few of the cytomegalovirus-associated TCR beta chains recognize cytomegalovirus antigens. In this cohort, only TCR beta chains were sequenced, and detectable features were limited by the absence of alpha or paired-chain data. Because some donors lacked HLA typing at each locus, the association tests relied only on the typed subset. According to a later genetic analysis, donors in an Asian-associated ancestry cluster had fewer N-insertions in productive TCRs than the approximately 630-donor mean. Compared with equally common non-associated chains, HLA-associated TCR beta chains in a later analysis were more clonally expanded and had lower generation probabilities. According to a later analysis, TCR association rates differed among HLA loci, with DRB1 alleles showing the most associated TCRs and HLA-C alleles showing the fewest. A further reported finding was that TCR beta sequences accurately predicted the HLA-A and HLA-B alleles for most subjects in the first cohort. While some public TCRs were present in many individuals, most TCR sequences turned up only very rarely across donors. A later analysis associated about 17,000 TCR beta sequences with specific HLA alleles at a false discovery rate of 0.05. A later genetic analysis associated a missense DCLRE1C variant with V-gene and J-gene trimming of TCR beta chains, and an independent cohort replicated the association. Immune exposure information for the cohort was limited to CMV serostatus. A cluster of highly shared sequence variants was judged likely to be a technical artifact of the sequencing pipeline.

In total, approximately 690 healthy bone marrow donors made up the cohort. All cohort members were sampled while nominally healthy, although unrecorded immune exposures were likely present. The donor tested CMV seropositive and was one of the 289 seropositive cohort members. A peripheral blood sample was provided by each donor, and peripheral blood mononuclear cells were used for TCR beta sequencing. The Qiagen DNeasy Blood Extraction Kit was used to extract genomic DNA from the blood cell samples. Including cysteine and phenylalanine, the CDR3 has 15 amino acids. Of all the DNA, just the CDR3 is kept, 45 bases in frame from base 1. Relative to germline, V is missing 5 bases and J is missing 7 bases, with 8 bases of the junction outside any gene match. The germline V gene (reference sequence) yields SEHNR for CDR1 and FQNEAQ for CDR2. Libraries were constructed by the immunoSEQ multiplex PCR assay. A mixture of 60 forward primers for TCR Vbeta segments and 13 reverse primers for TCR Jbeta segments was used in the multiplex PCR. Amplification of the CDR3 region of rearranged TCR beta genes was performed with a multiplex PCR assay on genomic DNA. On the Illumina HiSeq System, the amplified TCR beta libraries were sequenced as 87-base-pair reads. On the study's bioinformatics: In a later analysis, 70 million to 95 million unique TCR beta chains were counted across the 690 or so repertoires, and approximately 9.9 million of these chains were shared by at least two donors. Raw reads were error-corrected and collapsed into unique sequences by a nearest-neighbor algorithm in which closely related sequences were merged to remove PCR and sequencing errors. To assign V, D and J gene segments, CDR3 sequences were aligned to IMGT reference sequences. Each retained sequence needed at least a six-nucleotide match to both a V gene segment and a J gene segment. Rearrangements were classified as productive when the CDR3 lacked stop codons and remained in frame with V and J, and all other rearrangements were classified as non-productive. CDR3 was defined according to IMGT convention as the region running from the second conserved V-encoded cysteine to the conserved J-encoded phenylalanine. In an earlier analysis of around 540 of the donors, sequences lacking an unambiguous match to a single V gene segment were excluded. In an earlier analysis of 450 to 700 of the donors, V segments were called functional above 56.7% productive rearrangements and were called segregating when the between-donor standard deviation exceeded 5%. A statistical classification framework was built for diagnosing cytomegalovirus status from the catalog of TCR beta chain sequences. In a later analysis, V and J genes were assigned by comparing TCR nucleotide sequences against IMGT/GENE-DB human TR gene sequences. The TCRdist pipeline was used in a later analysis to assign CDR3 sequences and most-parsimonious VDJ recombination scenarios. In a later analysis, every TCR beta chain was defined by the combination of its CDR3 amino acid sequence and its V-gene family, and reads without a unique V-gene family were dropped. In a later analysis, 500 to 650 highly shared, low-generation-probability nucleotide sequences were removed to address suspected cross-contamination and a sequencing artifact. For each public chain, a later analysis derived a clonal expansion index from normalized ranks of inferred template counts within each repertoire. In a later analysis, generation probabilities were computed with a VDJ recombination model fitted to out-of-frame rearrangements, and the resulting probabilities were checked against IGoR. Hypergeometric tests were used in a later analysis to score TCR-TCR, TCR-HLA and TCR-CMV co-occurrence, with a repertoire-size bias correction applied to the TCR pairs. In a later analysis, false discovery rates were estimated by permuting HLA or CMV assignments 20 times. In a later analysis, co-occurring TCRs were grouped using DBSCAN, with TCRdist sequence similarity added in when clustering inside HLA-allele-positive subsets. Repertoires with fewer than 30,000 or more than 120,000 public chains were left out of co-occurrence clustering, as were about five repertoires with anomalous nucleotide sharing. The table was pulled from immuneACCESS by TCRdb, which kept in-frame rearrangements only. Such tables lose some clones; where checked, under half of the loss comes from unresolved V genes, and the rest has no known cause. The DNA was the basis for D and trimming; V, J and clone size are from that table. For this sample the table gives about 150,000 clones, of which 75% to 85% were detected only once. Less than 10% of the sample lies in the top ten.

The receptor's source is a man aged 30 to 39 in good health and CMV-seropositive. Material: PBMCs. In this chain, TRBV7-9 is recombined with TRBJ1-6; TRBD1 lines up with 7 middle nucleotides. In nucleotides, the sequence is TGTGCCAGCAGCCCTTCGGACAGGCCCAATTCACCCCTCCACTTT. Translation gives CASSPSDRPNSPLHF.